Sequencing of this T cell receptor (beta chain) was carried out in a study of chemoradiotherapy in HPV16-positive cancers. Background on the study: Candidate HPV-specific clones and shared TCR motifs came from a couple of HPV16-positive patients. Regarding the study as a whole: Non-HPV-specific T cells did not expand in tumors during treatment, whereas candidate HPV-specific clones and E7-related motifs did.

Looked up from germline, CDR1 is MNHNS and CDR2 is SASEGT. J lost 3 bases, V lost 4 bases, and 2 bases had no gene match. The CDR3 contains 13 residues. Points on this clone: Its antigen is not identified.

Measured with immunoSEQ multiplex PCR; TCRdb has only the in-frame clones, and not every one. The repertoire holds 20,000 to 25,000 clones, with about 90% as singletons. This clonotype was obtained from a human donor with HPV-associated anogenital cancer. The input for sequencing was blood, taken from a patient who underwent chemoradiotherapy. The rearrangement joins TRBV6-1 to TRBJ1-1; 7 nucleotides line up with TRBD1. CDR3 amino acids: CASSADRDTEAFF. The CDR3 nucleotides read TGTGCCAGCAGTGCTGACAGGGACACTGAAGCTTTCTTT.